The source of this TCR beta chain is a study of human versus mouse CDR3 diversity and MHC coevolution. CDR1 is SGHVS, CDR2 FQNEAQ, per germline. Trimming removed 7 bases at V and 2 bases at J, with 19 bases between. The CDR3 is made up of 16 amino acids. Assay: immunoSEQ multiplex PCR; the TCRdb copy retains only in-frame clones and omits some. The table has tens of thousands of clones, around 94% seen once; the top ten hold around 18%. This TCR was recovered from a person in their 60s in good health. The chain recombines TRBV7-8 with TRBJ2-3; perhaps TRBD2 as D (5 bases). Source material: naive CD4+ T cells from blood. Noted subset: CD45RO-negative CD62L-positive naive CD4 T cells. CDR3 sequence reads: CASTSIGRANTDTQYF. CDR3 in DNA: TGTGCCAGCACCTCCATTGGGCGGGCCAACACAGATACGCAGTATTTT. Full variable domain (remainder filled in from reference TRBV7-8 and TRBJ2-3): GAGVSQSPRYKVAKRGQDVALRCDPISGHVSLFWYQQALGQGPEFLTYFQNEAQLDKSGLPSDRFFAERPEGSVSTLKIQRTQQEDSAVYLCASTSIGRANTDTQYFGPGTRLTVL.